The rows below give T cell receptor beta chains drawn from one sample of a study of T-cell memory formation after mild COVID-19. TCRdb reprocessed the 5' RACE reads via MiXCR and lists one record per CDR3 protein. The sample shows roughly 450,000 distinct CDR3 sequences, roughly 18% of them seen only once. Sequences were obtained from PBMCs or a T cell subset sorted from them (not recorded which). The source of these receptors is an adult woman who had mild COVID-19 (a few samples of this study predate the infection). Cell type and time point are not known. Both conserved end residues are part of each CDR3. A D gene is named only where the DNA matches it firmly. The size of a clone is reported for some rows only, either as once, few or many, or as a class for expanded clones.

clone_size,v_call,d_call,j_call,cdr3_aa,cdr3_nt
few,TRBV10-3,NA,TRBJ1-1,CAIRMDGNTEAFF,TGTGCCATCAGGATGGACGGGAACACTGAAGCTTTCTTT
NA,TRBV10-3,TRBD2,TRBJ2-1,CAIMSGTSVANEQFF,TGTGCCATCATGTCGGGGACTAGCGTGGCAAATGAGCAGTTCTTC
NA,TRBV24-1,NA,TRBJ2-1,CATSDSDPTTYNEQFF,TGTGCCACCAGTGATTCGGACCCTACCACCTACAATGAGCAGTTCTTC
NA,TRBV20-1,TRBD2,TRBJ2-2,CSASSGRQNTGELFF,TGCAGTGCTAGCTCCGGGAGGCAGAACACCGGGGAGCTGTTTTTT
NA,TRBV7-8,TRBD1,TRBJ2-2,CASSSRQGWTGELFF,TGTGCCAGCAGCTCCCGACAGGGGTGGACCGGGGAGCTGTTTTTT
NA,TRBV7-8,NA,TRBJ2-7,CASSLGSGSSAFAYEQYF,TGTGCCAGCAGCTTAGGGTCGGGCAGTAGCGCTTTTGCTTACGAGCAGTACTTC
few,TRBV15,NA,TRBJ2-3,CATAGLITDTQYF,TGTGCCACGGCCGGACTCATCACAGATACGCAGTATTTT
NA,TRBV3-1,NA,TRBJ2-3,CASSQDLSRVTDTQYF,TGTGCCAGCAGCCAAGATCTGTCGAGGGTAACAGATACGCAGTATTTT
many,TRBV5-1,NA,TRBJ2-3,CASSFSGTSTDTQYF,TGCGCCAGCAGCTTCTCTGGGACTAGCACAGATACGCAGTATTTT
NA,TRBV11-2,TRBD2,TRBJ2-1,CASSFSGLAGAEQFF,TGTGCCAGCAGCTTTTCCGGTTTGGCGGGAGCTGAGCAGTTCTTC
NA,TRBV7-9,NA,TRBJ1-2,CASSSAGTIHVTGGYTF,TGTGCCAGCAGCTCTGCCGGGACAATCCACGTAACGGGTGGCTACACCTTC
few,TRBV6-1,TRBD1,TRBJ1-2,CASSTTGSDGYTF,TGTGCCAGCAGTACGACAGGGTCGGATGGCTACACCTTC
many,TRBV12-3/TRBV12-4,NA,TRBJ2-1,CASSSRTTLISYNEQFF,TGTGCCAGCAGTTCTCGGACTACACTAATCTCCTACAATGAGCAGTTCTTC
few,TRBV5-1,NA,TRBJ1-1,CASSLTPSTITGTEAFF,TGCGCCAGCAGCTTGACCCCGAGTACTATCACCGGGACAGAAGCTTTCTTT
many,TRBV24-1,NA,TRBJ2-3,CATSGNRVHTDTQYF,TGTGCCACCAGTGGGAACAGGGTCCACACAGATACGCAGTATTTT
many,TRBV7-2,NA,TRBJ2-7,CASSLDLGEQYF,TGTGCCAGCAGCTTAGATCTAGGCGAGCAGTACTTC
NA,TRBV30,NA,TRBJ2-6,CAWSERPSGANVLTF,TGTGCCTGGAGTGAACGTCCCTCTGGGGCCAACGTCCTGACTTTC
NA,TRBV4-3,NA,TRBJ2-1,CASSQDLGLLTNEQFF,TGCGCCAGCAGCCAAGATCTAGGCCTCCTCACCAATGAGCAGTTCTTC
NA,TRBV29-1,NA,TRBJ1-2,CSVEDQGTSSNGGYTF,TGCAGCGTTGAAGATCAAGGGACATCCTCAAATGGCGGCTACACCTTC
few,TRBV5-6,TRBD1,TRBJ2-1,CASSLPLDRGQIYNEQFF,TGTGCCAGCAGCTTGCCCCTTGACAGGGGGCAAATCTACAATGAGCAGTTCTTC
few,TRBV4-3,NA,TRBJ2-1,CASSKGVQSSYNEQFF,TGCGCCAGCAGCAAAGGAGTCCAGAGCTCCTACAATGAGCAGTTCTTC
few,TRBV20-1,NA,TRBJ2-2,CSARGVNTGELFF,TGCAGTGCTAGAGGGGTGAACACCGGGGAGCTGTTTTTT
NA,TRBV7-9,NA,TRBJ2-7,CASSLFRDGSYEQYF,TGTGCCAGCAGCTTATTCCGGGATGGGTCCTACGAGCAGTACTTC
NA,TRBV12-3/TRBV12-4,NA,TRBJ1-5,CASSLGQIGYSNQPQHF,TGTGCCAGCAGTTTAGGACAGATCGGCTATAGCAATCAGCCCCAGCATTTT
NA,TRBV5-1,TRBD2,TRBJ2-3,CASSLGSGGADTQYF,TGCGCCAGCAGCCTCGGAAGCGGGGGTGCAGATACGCAGTATTTT
NA,TRBV5-1,TRBD1,TRBJ2-5,CASSPGTVVGQYF,TGCGCCAGCAGCCCGGGGACAGTCGTAGGCCAGTACTTC
few,TRBV18,NA,TRBJ2-5,CASSPSGTGKETQYF,TGTGCCAGCTCACCTTCCGGGACTGGAAAAGAGACCCAGTACTTC
NA,TRBV5-1,TRBD1,TRBJ1-2,CASSSGGNDYGYTF,TGCGCCAGCAGCTCAGGGGGAAACGACTATGGCTACACCTTC
NA,TRBV11-2,NA,TRBJ2-3,CASSLVGMDTQYF,TGTGCCAGCAGCTTAGTGGGGATGGATACGCAGTATTTT
few,TRBV6-5,NA,TRBJ2-7,CASRNRDGEQYF,TGTGCCAGCAGGAACAGAGACGGCGAGCAGTACTTC
NA,TRBV2,NA,TRBJ2-7,CASEEGVEQYF,TGTGCCAGTGAGGAAGGGGTCGAGCAGTACTTC
NA,TRBV4-1,NA,TRBJ1-2,CASSRLNSNRYGYTF,TGCGCCAGCAGCCGTTTAAATAGCAACCGCTATGGCTACACCTTC
NA,TRBV5-4,NA,TRBJ2-5,CASSVDRAQYF,TGTGCCAGCAGCGTGGACCGGGCCCAGTACTTC
NA,TRBV24-1,NA,TRBJ2-3,CATSDHGTSTDTQYF,TGTGCCACCAGTGATCATGGGACCAGCACAGATACGCAGTATTTT
few,TRBV7-2,TRBD1,TRBJ2-3,CASSSTVGQRTTDTQYF,TGTGCCAGCAGTTCGACCGTGGGACAGCGAACCACAGATACGCAGTATTTT
NA,TRBV7-2,TRBD2,TRBJ2-1,CASSPGTSGNDEQFF,TGTGCCAGCAGCCCCGGGACTAGCGGGAACGATGAGCAGTTCTTC
few,TRBV6-6,TRBD1,TRBJ2-3,CASSYSDRGTSTDTQYF,TGTGCCAGCAGTTACTCGGACAGGGGTACTAGCACAGATACGCAGTATTTT
few,TRBV5-1,TRBD2,TRBJ2-3,CASQSGGAPDTQYF,TGCGCCTCTCAAAGCGGGGGGGCCCCAGATACGCAGTATTTT
few,TRBV10-3,NA,TRBJ2-7,CAISERGYEQYF,TGTGCCATCAGTGAAAGGGGATACGAGCAGTACTTC
few,TRBV2,NA,TRBJ2-3,CASSVGAGTFSAQYF,TGTGCCAGCAGTGTGGGAGCCGGTACCTTCTCAGCGCAGTATTTT
many,TRBV5-6,NA,TRBJ1-1,CASSTGKAEAFF,TGTGCCAGCAGTACCGGGAAGGCTGAAGCTTTCTTT
NA,TRBV12-3/TRBV12-4,NA,TRBJ2-6,CASSSSTANVLTF,TGTGCCAGCAGTTCGTCTACTGCCAACGTCCTGACTTTC